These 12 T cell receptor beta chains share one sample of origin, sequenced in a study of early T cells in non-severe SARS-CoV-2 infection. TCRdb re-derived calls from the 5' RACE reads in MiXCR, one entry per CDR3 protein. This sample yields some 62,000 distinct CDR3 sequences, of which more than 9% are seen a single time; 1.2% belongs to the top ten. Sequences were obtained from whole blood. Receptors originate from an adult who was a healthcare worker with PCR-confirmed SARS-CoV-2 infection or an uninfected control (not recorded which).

CDR3 sequence (DNA): TGTGCCAGCAGTTTATCGATCGTCCAAGAGACCCAGTACTTC. The encoded protein is CASSLSIVQETQYF. The V call is TRBV27, the J call TRBJ2-5; no clear D gene. V shed 0 bases and J shed 1 base, with 6 bases lying between them. CDR3 length equals 14 residues. Germline-derived CDR1 and CDR2 are MNHEY and SMNVEV (reference sequence).

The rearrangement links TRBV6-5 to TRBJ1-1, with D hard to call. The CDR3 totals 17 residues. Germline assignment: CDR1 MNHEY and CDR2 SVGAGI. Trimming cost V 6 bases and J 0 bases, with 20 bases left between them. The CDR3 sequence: CASSLHSRERMNTEAFF. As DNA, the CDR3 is TGTGCCAGCAGCCTTCACTCTAGGGAAAGGATGAACACTGAAGCTTTCTTT.

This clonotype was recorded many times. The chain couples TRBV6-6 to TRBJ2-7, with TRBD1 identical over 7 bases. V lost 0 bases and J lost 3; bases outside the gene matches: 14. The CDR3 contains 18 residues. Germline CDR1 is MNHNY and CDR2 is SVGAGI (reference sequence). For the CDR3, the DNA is TGTGCCAGCAGTTACTCGAGGCCGGGACAGAAATTAAACTACGAGCAGTACGTC. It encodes CASSYSRPGQKLNYEQYV.

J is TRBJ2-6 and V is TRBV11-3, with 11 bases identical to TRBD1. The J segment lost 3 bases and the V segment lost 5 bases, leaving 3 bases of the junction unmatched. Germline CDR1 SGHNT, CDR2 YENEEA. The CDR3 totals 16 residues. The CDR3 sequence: CASSPGTGGGANVLTF. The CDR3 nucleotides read TGTGCCAGCAGCCCAGGGACAGGGGGTGGGGCCAACGTCCTGACTTTC. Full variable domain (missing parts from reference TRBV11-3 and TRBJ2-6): EAGVVQSPRYKIIEKKQPVAFWCNPISGHNTLYWYLQNLGQGPELLIRYENEEAVDDSQLPKDRFSAERLKGVDSTLKIQPAELGDSAVYLCASSPGTGGGANVLTFGAGSRLTVL.

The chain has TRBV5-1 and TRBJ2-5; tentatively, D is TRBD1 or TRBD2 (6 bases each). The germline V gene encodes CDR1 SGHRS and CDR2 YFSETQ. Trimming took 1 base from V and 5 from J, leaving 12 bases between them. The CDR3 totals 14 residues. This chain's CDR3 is CASSLWGAQETQYF. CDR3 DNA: TGCGCCAGCAGCTTGTGGGGGGCGCAGGAGACCCAGTACTTC.

In DNA, the CDR3 is TGTGCCACCAGTGATTCAGGTGGTCATACGCAGTATTTT. Its protein is CATSDSGGHTQYF. The rearrangement links TRBV24-1 to TRBJ2-3; D is ambiguous. CDR3 size: 13 residues. CDR1 is KGHDR and CDR2 is SFDVKD in the germline V gene. V was trimmed by 2 bases and J by 7 bases, leaving 9 bases between them.

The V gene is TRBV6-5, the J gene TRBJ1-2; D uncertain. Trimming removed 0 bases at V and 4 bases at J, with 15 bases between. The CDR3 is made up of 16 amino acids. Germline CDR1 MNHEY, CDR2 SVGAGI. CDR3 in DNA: TGTGCCAGCAGTTACTCGTCGGCTCGGCAGAGCTATGGCTACACCTTC. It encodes CASSYSSARQSYGYTF.

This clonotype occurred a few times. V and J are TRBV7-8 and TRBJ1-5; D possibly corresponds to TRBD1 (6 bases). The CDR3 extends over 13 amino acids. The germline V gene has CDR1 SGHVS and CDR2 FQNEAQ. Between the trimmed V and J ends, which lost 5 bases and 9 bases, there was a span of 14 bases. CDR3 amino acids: CASSLTRGRPQHF. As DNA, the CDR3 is TGTGCCAGCAGCCTCACCCGGGGGCGGCCCCAGCATTTT. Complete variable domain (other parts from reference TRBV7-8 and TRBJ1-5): GAGVSQSPRYKVAKRGQDVALRCDPISGHVSLFWYQQALGQGPEFLTYFQNEAQLDKSGLPSDRFFAERPEGSVSTLKIQRTQQEDSAVYLCASSLTRGRPQHFGDGTRLSIL.

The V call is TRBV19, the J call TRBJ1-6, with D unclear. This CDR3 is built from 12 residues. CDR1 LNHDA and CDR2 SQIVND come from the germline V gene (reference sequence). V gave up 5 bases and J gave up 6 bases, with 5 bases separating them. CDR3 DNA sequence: TGTGCCAGTAGTGAGCGTAATTCACCCCTCCACTTT. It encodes CASSERNSPLHF.

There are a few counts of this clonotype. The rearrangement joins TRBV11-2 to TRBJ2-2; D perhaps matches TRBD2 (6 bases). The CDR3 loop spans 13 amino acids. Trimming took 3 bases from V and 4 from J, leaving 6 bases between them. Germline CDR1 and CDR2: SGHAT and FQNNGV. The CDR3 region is CASSFGGTGELFF. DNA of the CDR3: TGTGCCAGCAGCTTCGGGGGCACCGGGGAGCTGTTTTTT. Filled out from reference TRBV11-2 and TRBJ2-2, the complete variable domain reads EAGVAQSPRYKIIEKRQSVAFWCNPISGHATLYWYQQILGQGPKLLIQFQNNGVVDDSQLPKDRFSAERLKGVDSTLKIQPAKLEDSAVYLCASSFGGTGELFFGEGSRLTVL.

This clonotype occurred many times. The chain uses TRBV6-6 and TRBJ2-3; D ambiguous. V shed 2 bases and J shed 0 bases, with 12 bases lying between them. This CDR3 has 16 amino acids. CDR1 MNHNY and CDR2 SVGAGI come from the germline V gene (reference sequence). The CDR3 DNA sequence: TGTGCCAGCAGTTACAGGGTCCCTACTAGCACAGATACGCAGTATTTT. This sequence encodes CASSYRVPTSTDTQYF.

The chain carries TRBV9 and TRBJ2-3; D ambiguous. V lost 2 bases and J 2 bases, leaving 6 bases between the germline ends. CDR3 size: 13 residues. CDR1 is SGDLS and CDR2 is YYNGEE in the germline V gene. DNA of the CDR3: TGTGCCAGCAGCGTCGGAGTCACAGATACGCAGTATTTT. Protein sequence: CASSVGVTDTQYF. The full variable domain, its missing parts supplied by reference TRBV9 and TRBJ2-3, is DSGVTQTPKHLITATGQRVTLRCSPRSGDLSVYWYQQSLDQGLQFLIQYYNGEERAKGNILERFSAQQFPDLHSELNLSSLELGDSALYFCASSVGVTDTQYFGPGTRLTVL.